What follows are 22 T cell receptor beta chains derived from one specimen sequenced in a study of cytotoxic CD8 clonotypes in ibrutinib-treated CLL. Using immunoSEQ multiplex PCR, the repertoire was profiled, and TCRdb retains in-frame clones only, with some absent. The repertoire holds 60,000 or so clones, less than 60% seen once, with about 15% in the top ten. The specimen was PBMCs, collected after 12 months of ibrutinib treatment. The receptors shown here come from a human donor with chronic lymphocytic leukemia.

V is TRBV29-1 and J is TRBJ1-1, with 8 bases lining up with TRBD1. Germline lookup yields CDR1 SQVTM and CDR2 ANQGSEA. Trimming cost V 4 bases and J 9 bases; bases outside gene matches: 4. CDR3 length: 11 residues. The CDR3 nucleotides read TGCAGCGTTGGTGGACAGGGCAAAGCTTTCTTT. This codes for CSVGGQGKAFF.

This chain uses TRBV28 with TRBJ1-2, with unresolved D. There are 11 residues in the CDR3. Trimming took off 2 bases at V and 4 bases at J, with 2 bases between the two ends. Looked up from germline, CDR1 is MDHEN and CDR2 is SYDVKM. The DNA of the CDR3 is TGTGCCAGCAGTTTAATCTATGGCTACACCTTC. Encoded protein: CASSLIYGYTF.

The chain's CDR3 is CSVIGGTTSTDTQYF. The CDR3 nucleotides read TGCAGCGTTATCGGCGGGACCACTAGCACAGATACGCAGTATTTT. This rearrangement joins TRBV29-1 to TRBJ2-3, with a weak D call TRBD2 (6 bases). Trimming took off 5 bases at V and 0 bases at J, with 15 bases between the two ends. This CDR3 is 15 amino acids long. Germline lookup yields CDR1 SQVTM and CDR2 ANQGSEA.

The chain employs TRBV30 and TRBJ2-6; D ambiguous. Trimming removed 0 bases at V and 1 base at J, with 7 bases between. The germline V gene encodes CDR1 GTSNPN and CDR2 SVGIG (reference sequence). The CDR3 loop spans 15 amino acids. This CDR3 reads CAWSVLTSGANVLTF. The DNA for the CDR3 is TGTGCCTGGAGTGTACTAACGTCTGGGGCCAACGTCCTGACTTTC.

The chain combines TRBV5-1 with TRBJ2-5, with TRBD2 identical over 9 bases. V was clipped by 0 bases and J by 3 bases; unmatched bases: 0. The CDR3 is 14 residues long. CDR1 is SGHRS and CDR2 is YFSETQ in the germline V gene. The CDR3 loop reads CASSLVAGEETQYF. In nucleotides, the CDR3 is TGCGCCAGCAGCTTGGTAGCGGGAGAAGAGACCCAGTACTTC.

As DNA, the CDR3 is TGTGCCAGCAGCTTAGCGCTCCAGGGTACGCAGTATTTT. Amino acids: CASSLALQGTQYF. V and J are TRBV7-9 and TRBJ2-3, with D possibly matching TRBD1 (5 bases). Germline-derived CDR1 and CDR2 are SEHNR and FQNEAQ (reference sequence). The CDR3 consists of 13 residues. V dropped 0 bases and J dropped 8 bases, with 9 bases sitting between them.

The chain recombines TRBV5-1 with TRBJ1-2; no clear D. Between the trimmed V and J ends, which lost 0 bases and 3 bases, there was a span of 6 bases. Germline values: CDR1 SGHRS, CDR2 YFSETQ. The CDR3 runs 13 residues. The CDR3 spells CASSLDIHYGYTF. CDR3 nucleotide sequence: TGCGCCAGCAGCTTGGACATCCACTATGGCTACACCTTC.

This sequence joins TRBV5-1 and TRBJ1-1; D gene ambiguous. The ends were cut back, 0 bases at V and 1 base at J, with 7 bases in the middle. CDR1 is SGHRS, CDR2 YFSETQ, per germline. This CDR3 spans 14 amino acids. The CDR3 DNA sequence: TGCGCCAGCAGCTTGGTGGCCAAGAACACTGAAGCTTTCTTT. Translation: CASSLVAKNTEAFF. Combining the CDR3 with reference TRBV5-1 and TRBJ1-1 gives the whole variable domain KAGVTQTPRYLIKTRGQQVTLSCSPISGHRSVSWYQQTPGQGLQFLFEYFSETQRNKGNFPGRFSGRQFSNSRSEMNVSTLELGDSALYLCASSLVAKNTEAFFGQGTRLTVV.

This clone has more than one count but fewer than ten. The chain joins TRBV7-6 to TRBJ1-6; D uncertain. Trimming left V 2 bases short and J 7 bases short, with 3 bases between. The germline V gene has CDR1 SGHVS and CDR2 FNYEAQ. The CDR3 is 12 amino acids. CDR3 DNA sequence: TGTGCCAGCAGCTTAATCAATTCACCCCTCCACTTT. Translated: CASSLINSPLHF.

This clone was seen more than once but under ten times. The CDR3 here is CASSRDGLTGNTIYF. CDR3 nucleotide sequence: TGTGCCAGCAGCCGTGACGGATTGACTGGAAACACCATATATTTT. This chain joins TRBV5-4 and TRBJ1-3; the D is unclear. The CDR3 is 15 residues long. Germline V gives CDR1 SGHNT, CDR2 YYREEE (reference sequence). V was pared by 4 bases and J by 2 bases, with 13 bases between.

V usage is TRBV5-1 and J usage is TRBJ2-2; D is perhaps TRBD1 or TRBD2 (6 bases each). Germline values: CDR1 SGHRS, CDR2 YFSETQ. V was trimmed by 3 bases and J by 5 bases, leaving 20 bases between them. The CDR3 runs to 17 residues. The CDR3 region is CASSSLGQGRNTGELFF. The CDR3 DNA reads as TGCGCCAGCAGCTCGTTAGGGCAGGGGAGGAATACCGGGGAGCTGTTTTTT.

J is TRBJ1-5 and V is TRBV10-3; TRBD1 aligns across 7 bases. The trim removed 6 bases at V and 3 bases at J, leaving 8 bases unmatched. Germline CDR1 reads ENHRY; CDR2 reads SYGVKD. There are 15 residues in the CDR3. The CDR3, as DNA: TGTGCCATCAGGGATTCGGGACAGCTCAATCAGCCCCAGCATTTT. Encoded protein: CAIRDSGQLNQPQHF.

This clone was observed a few times. The V and J genes are TRBV27 and TRBJ2-6, with a tentative D call TRBD2 (6 bases). Germline lookup yields CDR1 MNHEY and CDR2 SMNVEV (reference sequence). The ends were cut back, 6 bases at V and 4 bases at J, with 19 bases in the middle. The CDR3 extends over 17 amino acids. The CDR3 loop is CASRPAGGVSGANVLTF. The CDR3 DNA follows: TGTGCCAGCAGGCCCGCCGGAGGGGTCTCAGGGGCCAACGTCCTGACTTTC.

This clone was observed a few times. This sequence joins TRBV30 and TRBJ1-4, with D unclear. From germline, CDR1 is GTSNPN and CDR2 SVGIG (reference sequence). CDR3 length equals 13 residues. V was cut by 2 bases and J by 1 base, with 5 bases left in between. CDR3 bases: TGTGCCTGGAGTCCGGGAACTAATGAAAAACTGTTTTTT. As protein: CAWSPGTNEKLFF.

CDR3 sequence (DNA): TGTGCCAGCAGTTCGCTTTTTTCGGACAGGGATCGCGAGCAGTACGTC. It is translated as CASSSLFSDRDREQYV. This rearrangement joins TRBV6-5 to TRBJ2-7; 8 bases are a match to TRBD1. V trimming: 4 bases; J trimming: 6 bases; junction bases outside the gene matches: 14. This CDR3 comprises 16 residues. Germline loops: CDR1 MNHEY, CDR2 SVGAGI.

This chain joins TRBV6-1 and TRBJ1-2; D ambiguous. CDR1 MNHNS and CDR2 SASEGT come from the germline V gene. V lost 2 bases to trimming and J lost 9 bases, with 13 bases between them. The CDR3 is 13 amino acids. CDR3 in amino acids: CASSEYTGLRYTF. For the CDR3, the DNA is TGTGCCAGCAGTGAATACACGGGTCTTCGCTACACCTTC.

The chain employs TRBV4-2 and TRBJ2-1; 7 bases align to TRBD2. CDR3 length: 16 residues. The junction had 9 bases not matched to a gene; V was cut back by 4 bases and J by 3 bases. Germline assignment: CDR1 LGHNA and CDR2 YNFKEQ. The CDR3 loop reads CASSRASLADYNEQFF. In DNA form, the CDR3 reads TGTGCCAGCAGCCGGGCGAGTCTAGCGGACTACAATGAGCAGTTCTTC.

The chain carries TRBV5-1 and TRBJ1-3; D is possibly TRBD1 (6 bases). CDR1 SGHRS and CDR2 YFSETQ come from the germline V gene. CDR3 size: 14 residues. V lost 0 bases, J lost 7 bases, and 11 bases lay in between. CDR3 residues: CASSLGWQGNTIYF. As DNA, the CDR3 is TGCGCCAGCAGCTTGGGGTGGCAGGGGAACACCATATATTTT.

This clone was detected many times. The chain has TRBV19 and TRBJ2-2; 7 bases map to TRBD1. CDR1 and CDR2 from the germline V gene are LNHDA and SQIVND (reference sequence). V lost 1 base, J lost 6 bases, and 5 bases stayed unmatched. The CDR3 loop spans 15 amino acids. For the CDR3, the DNA is TGTGCCAGTAGTATAGGAGGGGGCTCCGCCGGGGAGCTGTTTTTT. Its protein product is CASSIGGGSAGELFF.

This chain joins TRBV5-4 and TRBJ2-2; a weak D match, TRBD2 (5 bases). The germline gives CDR1 SGHNT, CDR2 YYREEE (reference sequence). This CDR3 spans 15 amino acids. The V end was cut by 3 bases, the J end by 3 bases, with 12 bases between. CDR3 protein: CASSSGITDTGELFF. The CDR3 nucleotides are TGTGCCAGCAGCTCCGGGATTACAGACACCGGGGAGCTGTTTTTT.

This clone was picked up a small number of times. The chain combines TRBV2 with TRBJ2-7; TRBD1 matches 8 bases. This CDR3 is 13 amino acids long. Trimming cost V 4 bases and J 3 bases; bases outside gene matches: 2. Germline V lookup: CDR1 SNHLY, CDR2 FYNNEI. DNA for the CDR3: TGTGCCAGCAGTGGGACAGGGAACTACGAGCAGTACGTC. Translation: CASSGTGNYEQYV.

The gene calls are TRBV28 and TRBJ2-7, with a weak D call TRBD1 (6 bases). Trimming took 2 bases from V and 4 from J, leaving 15 bases between them. Germline-derived CDR1 and CDR2 are MDHEN and SYDVKM. The CDR3 loop spans 15 amino acids. The CDR3 sequence is CASSLGTGYVYEQYF. CDR3 coding DNA: TGTGCCAGCAGTTTAGGAACAGGGTACGTTTACGAGCAGTACTTC.